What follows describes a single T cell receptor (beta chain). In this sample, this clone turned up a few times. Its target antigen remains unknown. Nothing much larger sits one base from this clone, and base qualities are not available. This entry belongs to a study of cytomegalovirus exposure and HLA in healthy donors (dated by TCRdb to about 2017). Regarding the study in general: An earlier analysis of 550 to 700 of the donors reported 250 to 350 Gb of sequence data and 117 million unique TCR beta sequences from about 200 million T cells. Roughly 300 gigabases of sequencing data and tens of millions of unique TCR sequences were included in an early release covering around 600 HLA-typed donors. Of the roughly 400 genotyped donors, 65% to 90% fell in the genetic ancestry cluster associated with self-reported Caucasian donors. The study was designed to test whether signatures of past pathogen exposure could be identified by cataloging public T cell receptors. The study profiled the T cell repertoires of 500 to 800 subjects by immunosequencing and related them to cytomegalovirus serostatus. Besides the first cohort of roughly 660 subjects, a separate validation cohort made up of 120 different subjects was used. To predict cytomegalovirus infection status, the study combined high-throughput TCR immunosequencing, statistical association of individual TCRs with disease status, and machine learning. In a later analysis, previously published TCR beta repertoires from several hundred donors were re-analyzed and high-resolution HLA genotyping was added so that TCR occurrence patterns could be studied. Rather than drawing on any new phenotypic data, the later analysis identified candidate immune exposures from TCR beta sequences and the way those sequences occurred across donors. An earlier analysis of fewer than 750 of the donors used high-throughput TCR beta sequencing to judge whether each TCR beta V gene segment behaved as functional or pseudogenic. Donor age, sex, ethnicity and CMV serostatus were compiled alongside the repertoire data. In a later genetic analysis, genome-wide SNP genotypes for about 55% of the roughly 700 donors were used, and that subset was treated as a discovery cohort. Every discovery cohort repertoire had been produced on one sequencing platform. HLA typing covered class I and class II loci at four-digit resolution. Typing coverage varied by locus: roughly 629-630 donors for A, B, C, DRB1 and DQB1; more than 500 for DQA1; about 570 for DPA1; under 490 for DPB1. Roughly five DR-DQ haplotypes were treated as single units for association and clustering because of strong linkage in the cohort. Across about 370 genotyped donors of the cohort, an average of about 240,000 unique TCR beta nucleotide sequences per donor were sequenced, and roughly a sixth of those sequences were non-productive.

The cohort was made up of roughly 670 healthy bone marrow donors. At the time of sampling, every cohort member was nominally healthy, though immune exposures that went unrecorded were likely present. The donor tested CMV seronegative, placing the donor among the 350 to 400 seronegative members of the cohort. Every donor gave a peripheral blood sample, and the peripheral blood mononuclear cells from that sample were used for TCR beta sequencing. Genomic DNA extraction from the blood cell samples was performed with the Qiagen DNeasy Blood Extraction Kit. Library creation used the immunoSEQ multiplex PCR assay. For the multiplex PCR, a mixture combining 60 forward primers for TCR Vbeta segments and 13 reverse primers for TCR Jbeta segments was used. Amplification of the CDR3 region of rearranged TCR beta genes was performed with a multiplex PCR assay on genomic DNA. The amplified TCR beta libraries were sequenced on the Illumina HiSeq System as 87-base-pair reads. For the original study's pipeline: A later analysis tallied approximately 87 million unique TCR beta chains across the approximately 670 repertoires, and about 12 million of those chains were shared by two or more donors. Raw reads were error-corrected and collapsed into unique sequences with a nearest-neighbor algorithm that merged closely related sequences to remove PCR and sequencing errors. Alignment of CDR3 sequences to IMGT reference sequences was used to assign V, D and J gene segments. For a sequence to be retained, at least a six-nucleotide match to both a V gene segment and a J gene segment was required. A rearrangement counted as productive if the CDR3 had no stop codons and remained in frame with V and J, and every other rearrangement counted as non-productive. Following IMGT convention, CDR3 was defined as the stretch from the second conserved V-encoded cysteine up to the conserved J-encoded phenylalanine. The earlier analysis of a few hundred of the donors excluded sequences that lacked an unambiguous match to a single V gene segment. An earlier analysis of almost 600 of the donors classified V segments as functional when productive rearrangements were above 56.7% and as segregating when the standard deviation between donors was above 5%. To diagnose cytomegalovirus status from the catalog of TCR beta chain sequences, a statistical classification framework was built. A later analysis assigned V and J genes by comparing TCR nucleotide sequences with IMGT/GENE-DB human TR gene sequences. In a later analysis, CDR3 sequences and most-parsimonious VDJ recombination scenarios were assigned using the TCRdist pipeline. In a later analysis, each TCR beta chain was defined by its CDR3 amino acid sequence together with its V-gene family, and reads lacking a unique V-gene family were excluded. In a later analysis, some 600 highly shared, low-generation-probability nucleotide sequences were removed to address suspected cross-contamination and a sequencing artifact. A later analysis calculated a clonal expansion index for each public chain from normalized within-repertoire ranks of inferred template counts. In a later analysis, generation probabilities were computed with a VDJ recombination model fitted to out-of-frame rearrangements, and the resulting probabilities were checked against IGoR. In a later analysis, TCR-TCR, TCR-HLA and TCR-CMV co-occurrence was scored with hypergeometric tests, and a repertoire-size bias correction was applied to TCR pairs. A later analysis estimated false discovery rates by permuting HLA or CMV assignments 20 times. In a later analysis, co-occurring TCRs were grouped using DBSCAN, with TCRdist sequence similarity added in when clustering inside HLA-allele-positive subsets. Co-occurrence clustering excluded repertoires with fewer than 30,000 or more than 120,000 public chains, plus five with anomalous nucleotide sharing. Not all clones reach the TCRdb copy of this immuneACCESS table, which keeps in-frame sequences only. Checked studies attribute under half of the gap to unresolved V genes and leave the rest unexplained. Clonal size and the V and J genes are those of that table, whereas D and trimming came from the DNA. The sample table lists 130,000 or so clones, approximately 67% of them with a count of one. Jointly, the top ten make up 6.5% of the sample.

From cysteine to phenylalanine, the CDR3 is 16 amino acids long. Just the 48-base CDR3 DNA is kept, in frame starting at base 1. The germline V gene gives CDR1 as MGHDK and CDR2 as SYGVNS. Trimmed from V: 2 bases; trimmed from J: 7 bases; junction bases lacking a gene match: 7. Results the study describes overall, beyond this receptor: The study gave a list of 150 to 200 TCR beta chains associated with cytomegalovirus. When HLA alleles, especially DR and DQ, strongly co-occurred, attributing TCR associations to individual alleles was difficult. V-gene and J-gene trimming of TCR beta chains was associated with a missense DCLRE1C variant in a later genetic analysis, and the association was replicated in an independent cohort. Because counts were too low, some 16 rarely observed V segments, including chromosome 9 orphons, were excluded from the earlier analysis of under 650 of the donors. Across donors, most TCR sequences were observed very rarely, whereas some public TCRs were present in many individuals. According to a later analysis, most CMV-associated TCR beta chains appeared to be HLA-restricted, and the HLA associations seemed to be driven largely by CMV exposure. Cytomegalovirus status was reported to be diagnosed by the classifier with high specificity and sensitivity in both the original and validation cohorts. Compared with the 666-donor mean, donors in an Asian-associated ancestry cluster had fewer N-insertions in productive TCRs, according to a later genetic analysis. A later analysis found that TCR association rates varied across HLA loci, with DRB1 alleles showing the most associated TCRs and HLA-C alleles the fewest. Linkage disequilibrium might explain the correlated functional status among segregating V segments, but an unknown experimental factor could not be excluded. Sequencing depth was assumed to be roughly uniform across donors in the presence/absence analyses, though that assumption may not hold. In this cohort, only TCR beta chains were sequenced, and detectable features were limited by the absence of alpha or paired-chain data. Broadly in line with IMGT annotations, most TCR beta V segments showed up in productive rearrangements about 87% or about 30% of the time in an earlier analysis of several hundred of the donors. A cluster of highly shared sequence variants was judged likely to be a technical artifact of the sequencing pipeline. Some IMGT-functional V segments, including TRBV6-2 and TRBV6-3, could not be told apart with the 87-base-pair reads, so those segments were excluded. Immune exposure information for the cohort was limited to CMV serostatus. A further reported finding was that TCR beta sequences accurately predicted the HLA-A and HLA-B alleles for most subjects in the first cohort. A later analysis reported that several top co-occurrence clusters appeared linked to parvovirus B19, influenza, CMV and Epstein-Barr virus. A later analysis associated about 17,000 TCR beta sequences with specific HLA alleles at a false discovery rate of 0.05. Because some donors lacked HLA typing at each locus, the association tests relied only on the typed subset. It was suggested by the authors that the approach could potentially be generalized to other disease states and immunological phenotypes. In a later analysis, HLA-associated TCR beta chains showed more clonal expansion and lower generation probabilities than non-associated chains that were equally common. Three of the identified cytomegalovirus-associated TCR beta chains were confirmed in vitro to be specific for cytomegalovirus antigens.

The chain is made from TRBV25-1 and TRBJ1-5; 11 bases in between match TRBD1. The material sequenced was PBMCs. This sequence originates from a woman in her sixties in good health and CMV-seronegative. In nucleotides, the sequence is TGTGCCAGCAGTGAAGGGACAGGGGGATTGGGACAGCCCCAGCATTTT. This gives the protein CASSEGTGGLGQPQHF.